The rows below give T cell receptor beta chains drawn from one sample of a study of blood T cell repertoires in COVID-19. The method was immunoSEQ multiplex PCR; TCRdb's version includes in-frame clones alone and lacks a portion of them. The table shows about 99,000 clones, with 80% to 90% occurring only once. Material: peripheral blood. The receptor source for this set is a man aged 45-60 years with COVID-19, enrolled during active disease. The CDR3 runs from the conserved cysteine through the conserved F or W. The D gene is left open where the match is weak. Only part of the rows carry a size: once, few, many, or a class if the clone is expanded.

cdr3_aa cdr3_nt clone_size j_call v_call d_call
CASSIQGRGRFYGYTF TGTGCCAGTAGTATCCAGGGCAGGGGGCGCTTCTATGGCTACACCTTC NA TRBJ1-2 TRBV19 TRBD1
CASSSSTDTQYF TGTGCCAGCAGCTCTAGCACAGATACGCAGTATTTT once TRBJ2-3 TRBV11-2 NA
CASSLLLTGTGESPLHF TGTGCCAGCAGCTTGTTACTGACCGGGACAGGGGAATCACCCCTCCACTTT NA TRBJ1-6 TRBV5-5 TRBD1
CTSSRGLAWDKNIQYF TGCACCAGCAGCCGCGGACTAGCGTGGGACAAAAACATTCAGTACTTC NA TRBJ2-4 TRBV1 NA
CAMGQLNTEAFF TGTGCCATGGGACAGCTGAACACTGAAGCTTTCTTT NA TRBJ1-1 TRBV10-3 TRBD1
CASSLGGNYGYTF TGTGCCAGCAGCCTCGGGGGTAACTATGGCTACACCTTC NA TRBJ1-2 TRBV7-2 NA
CASSRRQLSTNEKLFF TGTGCCAGCAGCCGACGACAGTTATCAACTAATGAAAAACTGTTTTTT few TRBJ1-4 TRBV6-6 NA
CASGLASSSGGAAKNIQYF TGTGCTAGTGGTTTGGCGAGCTCTAGCGGGGGGGCCGCCAAAAACATTCAGTACTTC NA TRBJ2-4 TRBV12-5 TRBD2
CASSIFMANYGYTF TGTGCCAGTAGTATCTTTATGGCAAACTATGGCTACACCTTC once TRBJ1-2 TRBV19 NA
CASSRAGTGNGYTF TGTGCCAGCAGCCGAGCGGGAACAGGGAATGGCTACACCTTC NA TRBJ1-2 TRBV7-9 NA
CASSLGLAGGRETQYF TGTGCCAGCAGCTTAGGACTAGCGGGGGGCCGTGAGACCCAGTACTTC NA TRBJ2-5 TRBV11-1 TRBD2
CAWSVRASGSITDTQYF TGTGCCTGGAGTGTACGGGCTAGCGGGAGTATAACAGATACGCAGTATTTT NA TRBJ2-3 TRBV30 TRBD2
CASSSGSHQPQHF TGTGCCAGCAGCTCCGGGAGCCATCAGCCCCAGCATTTT NA TRBJ1-5 TRBV6-6 NA
CASSSAGTSGGGDTQYF TGTGCCAGCAGTTCCGCCGGGACTAGCGGGGGGGGAGATACGCAGTATTTT NA TRBJ2-3 TRBV5-6 TRBD2
CASSQGGYGAPAQPQHF TGTGCCAGCAGCCAAGGAGGATATGGGGCGCCGGCTCAGCCCCAGCATTTT NA TRBJ1-5 TRBV3-1/TRBV3-2 NA
CASSPLADPTNEKLFF TGTGCCAGCTCACCACTTGCAGATCCAACTAATGAAAAACTGTTTTTT NA TRBJ1-4 TRBV18 NA
CASSLWWRTGADSPLHF TGTGCCAGCAGTTTATGGTGGAGGACAGGGGCAGATTCACCCCTCCACTTT NA TRBJ1-6 TRBV28 TRBD1
CASAGYNQPQHF TGTGCCAGCGCGGGGTATAATCAGCCCCAGCATTTT NA TRBJ1-5 TRBV2 NA
CASSIVGTVREQYF TGTGCCAGTAGTATAGTAGGGACAGTTCGCGAGCAGTACTTC NA TRBJ2-7 TRBV19 TRBD1
CASSRHREYEQYF TGTGCCAGTAGTAGACACAGGGAATACGAGCAGTACTTC NA TRBJ2-7 TRBV19 NA
CASSGALREAFF TGTGCCAGCAGCGGGGCTCTCCGCGAAGCTTTCTTT NA TRBJ1-1 TRBV7-9 NA
CASSGTGTTGELFF TGTGCCAGCAGTGGGACAGGGACCACCGGGGAGCTGTTTTTT NA TRBJ2-2 TRBV3-1/TRBV3-2 TRBD1
CATTGFRYEQYF TGTGCCACCACGGGTTTCCGTTACGAGCAGTACTTC once TRBJ2-7 TRBV6-5 NA
CAISERGPYEQYF TGTGCCATCAGTGAGAGGGGGCCCTACGAGCAGTACTTC NA TRBJ2-7 TRBV10-3 TRBD1
CASSLDPRQGYGYTF TGTGCCAGCAGCTTAGACCCCCGACAGGGCTATGGCTACACCTTC NA TRBJ1-2 TRBV7-8 TRBD1
CASSLAAGDLSSYEQYF TGTGCCAGCAGCTTAGCCGCGGGGGACTTGAGCTCCTACGAGCAGTACTTC once TRBJ2-7 TRBV7-2 TRBD2
CASRSGQLNTEAFF TGTGCCAGCAGATCCGGACAGTTGAACACTGAAGCTTTCTTT NA TRBJ1-1 TRBV6-5 NA
CASSPRDRGYQPQHF TGTGCCAGCAGCCCACGGGACAGGGGGTATCAGCCCCAGCATTTT NA TRBJ1-5 TRBV6-5 TRBD1
CASSLESSLSLHF TGTGCCAGCAGCTTAGAGTCCAGTCTCTCCCTCCACTTT NA TRBJ1-6 TRBV7-2 NA
CASSPGTGGVHEQYF TGTGCCAGCAGCCCAGGGACAGGGGGAGTCCACGAGCAGTACTTC NA TRBJ2-7 TRBV7-3 TRBD1
CASSTRTGFKEQYF TGTGCCAGCAGTACAAGAACAGGGTTTAAGGAGCAGTACTTC NA TRBJ2-7 TRBV27 NA
CATSDPNRAQPQHF TGTGCCACCAGTGATCCAAACAGGGCCCAGCCCCAGCATTTT NA TRBJ1-5 TRBV24-1 NA
CASLQGTYEQYF TGTGCCAGCCTACAGGGAACCTACGAGCAGTACTTC NA TRBJ2-7 TRBV6-5 NA
CASSQPGSTEAFF TGTGCCAGCAGCCAACCGGGGAGCACTGAAGCTTTCTTT NA TRBJ1-1 TRBV14 NA
CASSPNAQMNTEAFF TGTGCCAGCAGCCCAAATGCCCAGATGAACACTGAAGCTTTCTTT NA TRBJ1-1 TRBV16 NA
CASSSTDRAPHEQYF TGTGCCAGCAGCTCCACTGACAGGGCCCCACACGAGCAGTACTTC once TRBJ2-7 TRBV7-6 TRBD1
CASTADTGVNYGYTF TGTGCCAGTACCGCGGACACGGGGGTTAACTATGGCTACACCTTC once TRBJ1-2 TRBV19 NA
CASSPSGTANSPLHF TGTGCCAGTAGCCCCTCCGGGACAGCTAATTCACCCCTCCACTTT NA TRBJ1-6 TRBV19 TRBD1
CASSLVTGNTIYF TGTGCCAGCAGTCTTGTAACTGGAAACACCATATATTTT NA TRBJ1-3 TRBV3-1/TRBV3-2 NA
CATSRDTSGPSLTGELFF TGTGCCACCAGCAGAGACACTAGCGGGCCTTCCCTTACCGGGGAGCTGTTTTTT NA TRBJ2-2 TRBV15 TRBD2
CASSLNGPGTSGFIGELFF TGTGCCAGCAGCTTAAACGGACCTGGGACTAGCGGGTTCATCGGGGAGCTGTTTTTT few TRBJ2-2 TRBV7-3 TRBD2
CASSEWGQGNQPQHF TGTGCCAGCAGTGAATGGGGACAGGGCAATCAGCCCCAGCATTTT once TRBJ1-5 TRBV6-1 TRBD1
CASSPGLSYNSPLHF TGTGCCAGCTCACCTGGACTCTCCTATAATTCACCCCTCCACTTT NA TRBJ1-6 TRBV18 NA
CASRSPYTLADYGYTF TGTGCCAGCAGAAGCCCTTATACCCTCGCGGACTATGGCTACACCTTC once TRBJ1-2 TRBV28 NA
CASSYSRLRHTEAFF TGTGCCAGCAGTTACTCTAGACTTAGGCATACTGAAGCTTTCTTT NA TRBJ1-1 TRBV6-5 NA
CASIDRGQRNGYTF TGTGCCAGCATCGACAGGGGGCAACGTAATGGCTACACCTTC once TRBJ1-2 TRBV6-6 TRBD1
CASSYARGQGFYEQYF TGTGCCAGCAGCTACGCCCGGGGACAGGGGTTCTACGAGCAGTACTTC NA TRBJ2-7 TRBV7-2 TRBD1